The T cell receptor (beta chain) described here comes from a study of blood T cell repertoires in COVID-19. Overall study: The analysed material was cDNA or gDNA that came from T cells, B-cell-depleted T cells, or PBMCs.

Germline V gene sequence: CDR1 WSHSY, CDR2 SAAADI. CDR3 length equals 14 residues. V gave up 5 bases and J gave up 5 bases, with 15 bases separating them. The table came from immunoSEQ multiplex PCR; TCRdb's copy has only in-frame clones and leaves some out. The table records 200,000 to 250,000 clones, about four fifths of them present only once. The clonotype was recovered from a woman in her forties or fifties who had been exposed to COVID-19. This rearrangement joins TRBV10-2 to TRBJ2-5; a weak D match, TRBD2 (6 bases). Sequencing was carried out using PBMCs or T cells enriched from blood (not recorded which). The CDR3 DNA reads TGCGCCAGCAGTTTGACTAGTAAATTCGAGACCCAGTACTTC. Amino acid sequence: CASSLTSKFETQYF.